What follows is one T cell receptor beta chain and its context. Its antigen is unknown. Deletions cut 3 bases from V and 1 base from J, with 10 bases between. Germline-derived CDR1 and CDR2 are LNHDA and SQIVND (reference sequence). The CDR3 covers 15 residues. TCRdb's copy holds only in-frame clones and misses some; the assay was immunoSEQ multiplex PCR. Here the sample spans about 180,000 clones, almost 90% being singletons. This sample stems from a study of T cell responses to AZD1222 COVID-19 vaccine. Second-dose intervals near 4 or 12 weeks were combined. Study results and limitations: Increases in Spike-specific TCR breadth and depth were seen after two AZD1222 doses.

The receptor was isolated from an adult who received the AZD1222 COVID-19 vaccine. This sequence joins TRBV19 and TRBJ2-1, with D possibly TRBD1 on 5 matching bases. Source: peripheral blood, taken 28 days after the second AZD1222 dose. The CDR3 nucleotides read TGTGCCAGTAGTATTGGGGCCCTTTCCTACAATGAGCAGTTCTTC. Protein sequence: CASSIGALSYNEQFF.